The clone carrying this T cell receptor beta chain was seen a handful of times. Its matching antigen is unknown. This sample is drawn from a study of regulatory T cells in long-lasting Graves disease. Construction of the TCR beta libraries employed iRepertoire HTBI primers in conjunction with Arm-PCR of CDR3 regions. Using its own MiXCR run on the multiplex PCR reads, TCRdb lists one record per CDR3 protein. The sample shows around 480,000 distinct CDR3 sequences, around 15% of them seen only once. Time point denoted: newly diagnosed GD, antithyroid drugs for less than 3 months. PBMC RNA was the source of the TCR library. By American Thyroid Association guidelines, Graves' disease was diagnosed in the cohort. Study-wide points: Tissue studied was limited to peripheral blood, excluding thyroid tissue. Persistent disease was associated with favored TRBV28 usage and with favored use of TRBJ1-2 and TRBJ2-5.

The CDR3 sequence is 15 residues long. CDR1 and CDR2 from the germline V gene are WNHNN and SYGVQD (reference sequence). The V end was cut by 0 bases, the J end by 0 bases, with 9 bases between. The same sample was also used in a study of T cells in Graves' hyperthyroidism and ophthalmopathy. That paper notes: Uncontrolled infection, other autoimmune disease, pregnancy and lactation each barred patients from inclusion.

The chain employs TRBV10-1 and TRBJ2-7; D unclear. The receptor comes from a man aged 40-50 years with Graves disease. The sequenced sample was peripheral blood mononuclear cells (PBMCs), obtained at new diagnosis, from a patient treated with antithyroid drugs. The CDR3: CASSESGLASYEQYF. DNA of the CDR3: TGCGCCAGCAGTGAGTCAGGGCTGGCCTCCTACGAGCAGTACTTC.